One sample yielded the 13 T cell receptor beta chains listed below, sequenced in a study of cytomegalovirus exposure and HLA in healthy donors. The primer mix had 60 Vbeta and 13 Jbeta primers. TCRdb's copy holds only in-frame clones and misses some; the assay was immunoSEQ multiplex PCR. The sample records 100,000 to 150,000 clones, approximately 84% being singletons. Sample: PBMCs. The receptors shown here come from a boy aged 2 to 9 in good health and CMV-seronegative.

This clone has just one count. V gene TRBV19 combines with J gene TRBJ2-1; TRBD1 is a possible D gene (5 bases). Germline CDR1 reads LNHDA; CDR2 reads SQIVND (reference sequence). With 3 bases removed from V and 4 bases from J, the gap between germline ends came to 10 bases. CDR3 size: 14 residues. This chain's CDR3 is CASSILGAYNEQFF. Written as DNA, the CDR3 is TGTGCCAGTAGTATCCTAGGGGCTTACAATGAGCAGTTCTTC.

The CDR3 coding sequence is TGTGCCAGCAGCCTGGGCGGGAGATGGGATACGCAGTATTTT. Protein product: CASSLGGRWDTQYF. This chain joins TRBV7-2 and TRBJ2-3, with 7 bases lining up with TRBD2. CDR1 and CDR2 from the germline V gene are SGHTA and FQGNSA. J gave up 6 bases and V 5 bases, and 8 bases lay outside the gene matches. The CDR3 sequence is 14 residues long.

V is TRBV2 and J is TRBJ2-1; a weak D match, TRBD2 (7 bases). Trimming took 3 bases from V and 4 from J, leaving 13 bases between them. The CDR3 sequence is 15 residues long. In germline, CDR1 is SNHLY, CDR2 FYNNEI. The CDR3 loop is CASSDSGGAYNEQFF. Here the CDR3 DNA reads TGTGCCAGCAGTGATTCGGGGGGCGCGTACAATGAGCAGTTCTTC.

The V gene is TRBV6-5, the J gene TRBJ1-4; TRBD1 matches 7 bases. With 2 bases clipped from V and 8 bases from J, the junction kept 5 bases outside the gene matches. CDR1 is MNHEY and CDR2 is SVGAGI in the germline V gene. The CDR3 contains 14 residues. The CDR3 DNA reads TGTGCCAGCAGTTACGGAGGGGGCAGGGAAAAACTGTTTTTT. It is translated as CASSYGGGREKLFF.

The chain joins TRBV5-1 to TRBJ2-2; 7 bases match TRBD1. In germline, CDR1 is SGHRS, CDR2 YFSETQ. V lost 0 bases to trimming and J lost 2 bases; unmatched junction nucleotides: 16. This CDR3 spans 20 amino acids. The CDR3 region is CASSLVGMGEDRFNTGELFF. Written as DNA, the CDR3 is TGCGCCAGCAGCTTGGTCGGTATGGGAGAGGACAGGTTTAACACCGGGGAGCTGTTTTTT. The full variable domain, completed using reference TRBV5-1 and TRBJ2-2, is KAGVTQTPRYLIKTRGQQVTLSCSPISGHRSVSWYQQTPGQGLQFLFEYFSETQRNKGNFPGRFSGRQFSNSRSEMNVSTLELGDSALYLCASSLVGMGEDRFNTGELFFGEGSRLTVL.

This clone was seen once. The V call is TRBV19, the J call TRBJ2-3; TRBD2 agrees at 12 bases. The germline V gene encodes CDR1 LNHDA and CDR2 SQIVND (reference sequence). This CDR3 has 17 residues. Losses at the gene ends were 3 bases for V and 4 bases for J; bases not matched to a gene: 8. The CDR3, as DNA: TGTGCCAGTAGTATCCCCCTGACTAGCGGGAGAGCAGATACGCAGTATTTT. Translating gives CASSIPLTSGRADTQYF. Complete variable domain (other parts from reference TRBV19 and TRBJ2-3): DGGITQSPKYLFRKEGQNVTLSCEQNLNHDAMYWYRQDPGQGLRLIYYSQIVNDFQKGDIAEGYSVSREKKESFPLTVTSAQKNPTAFYLCASSIPLTSGRADTQYFGPGTRLTVL.

J is TRBJ2-5 and V is TRBV7-2; tentative D call: TRBD2 (5 bases). The CDR3 is 14 amino acids. In germline, CDR1 is SGHTA, CDR2 FQGNSA. V was shortened by 5 bases and J by 5 bases, with 15 bases between the two germline ends. CDR3 sequence: CASSRDRGGETQYF. In DNA, the CDR3 is TGTGCCAGCAGCCGAGACCGGGGTGGCGAGACCCAGTACTTC.

The gene calls are TRBV5-6 and TRBJ1-2, with 9 bases aligning to TRBD1. The CDR3 extends over 15 amino acids. V lost 4 bases to trimming and J lost 4 bases; unmatched junction nucleotides: 8. CDR1 SGHDT and CDR2 YYEEEE come from the germline V gene. In DNA form, the CDR3 reads TGTGCCAGCAGCCAGACAGGGGGAAATTCCTATGGCTACACCTTC. Translated, it gives CASSQTGGNSYGYTF.

This rearrangement joins TRBV30 to TRBJ1-1; weak D call: TRBD1 (5 bases). Between the trimmed V and J ends, which lost 2 bases and 1 base, there was a span of 14 bases. This CDR3 has 15 amino acids. Germline V gives CDR1 GTSNPN, CDR2 SVGIG (reference sequence). The CDR3 is CAWSWTTTENTEAFF. The DNA of the CDR3 is TGTGCCTGGAGTTGGACGACGACAGAGAACACTGAAGCTTTCTTT. The whole variable domain, remainder taken from reference TRBV30 and TRBJ1-1, is SQTIHQWPATLVQPVGSPLSLECTVEGTSNPNLYWYRQAAGRGLQLLFYSVGIGQISSEVPQNLSASRPQDRQFILSSKKLLLSDSGFYLCAWSWTTTENTEAFFGQGTRLTVV.

The chain employs TRBV11-2 and TRBJ1-1; 9 nucleotides align to TRBD1. V lost 4 bases, J lost 0 bases, and 3 bases stayed unmatched. Germline-derived CDR1 and CDR2 are SGHAT and FQNNGV. This CDR3 has 15 residues. As DNA, the CDR3 is TGTGCCAGCAGCTCCTACAGGGGGCTGAACACTGAAGCTTTCTTT. This gives the protein CASSSYRGLNTEAFF.

The J gene is TRBJ2-7, the V gene TRBV9; possibly TRBD2 for D (6 bases). CDR3 size: 15 residues. Germline CDR1 and CDR2: SGDLS and YYNGEE. V was cut by 0 bases and J by 2 bases, with 12 bases left in between. DNA of the CDR3: TGTGCCAGCAGCGTAGTACCGGGAGCTACCTACGAGCAGTACTTC. The encoded protein is CASSVVPGATYEQYF. Full variable domain (rest looked up from reference TRBV9 and TRBJ2-7): DSGVTQTPKHLITATGQRVTLRCSPRSGDLSVYWYQQSLDQGLQFLIQYYNGEERAKGNILERFSAQQFPDLHSELNLSSLELGDSALYFCASSVVPGATYEQYFGPGTRLTVT.

The CDR3 loop is CASSQGTSGRSYNEQFF. Here the CDR3 DNA reads TGCGCCAGCAGCCAAGGGACTAGCGGGAGGTCCTACAATGAGCAGTTCTTC. The chain combines TRBV4-1 with TRBJ2-1; 14 bases match TRBD2. The CDR3 is 17 residues long. The J segment lost 1 base and the V segment lost 1 base, leaving 0 bases of the junction unmatched. Germline CDR1 is MGHRA and CDR2 is YSYEKL.

This chain links TRBV2 with TRBJ2-5; 7 nucleotides agree with TRBD2. Germline V CDR1 and CDR2: SNHLY, FYNNEI. This CDR3 region has 13 residues. The junction had 6 bases not matched to a gene; V was cut back by 6 bases and J by 5 bases. The CDR3: CASSPQGGETQYF. In nucleotides, the CDR3 is TGTGCCAGCAGCCCCCAGGGAGGGGAGACCCAGTACTTC. The full variable domain, in which reference TRBV2 and TRBJ2-5 provide the parts outside the CDR3, is EPEVTQTPSHQVTQMGQEVILRCVPISNHLYFYWYRQILGQKVEFLVSFYNNEISEKSEIFDDQFSVERPDGSNFTLKIRSTKLEDSAMYFCASSPQGGETQYFGPGTRLLVL.